This T cell receptor beta chain was retrieved from a study of blood T cell repertoires in COVID-19 (dated by TCRdb to 2018 to 2021). Concerning the study at large: Samples covering the acute and convalescent phases of COVID-19 were provided by collaborators in the United States, Italy and Spain. The dataset comprised deeply sampled blood TCRbeta repertoires from subjects exposed to, actively infected with, or recovered from COVID-19. Samples were obtained from the ongoing ImmuneRACE study (first 160 participants) and from about 1,300 subjects provided by 6 global collaborators. Sample metadata almost always included a de-identified subject ID, COVID-19 status, age in years and sex. Where available, HLA class I and class II types were taken from metadata supplied by the sample provider and were not determined by assay-based typing. The repertoires were released in a freely available public database intended as a resource for research on the immune response to SARS-CoV-2. The material from the prospective study consisted of cDNA or gDNA derived from T cells, B-cell-depleted T cells, or PBMCs.

V loses 3 bases, J loses 4 bases, and the germline ends lie 7 bases apart. In the germline V gene, CDR1 corresponds to SGHTA and CDR2 to FQGNSA. The CDR3 runs 13 residues from the cysteine to the phenylalanine. Left in the record is the CDR3 DNA by itself, 39 bases read in frame from the first base. General study outcomes and caveats: The amount of clinical and demographic metadata varied by source and participant and was provided uncurated.

TCRbeta CDR3 regions were amplified from genomic DNA using the immunoSEQ Assay, a bias-controlled multiplex PCR. As for how the authors treated the data: Nucleated cell counts per sample were estimated from amplification of reference gene primers within the assay. To quantify the absolute abundance of each unique TCRbeta CDR3 rearrangement, sequence reads were collapsed and filtered. For each sample, productive Simpson clonality was calculated by taking the square root of Simpson's diversity index across productive rearrangements. TCRdb mirrors the immuneACCESS table, restricted to in-frame sequences. Some clones are absent from its copies; in checked studies, under half trace to an unresolved V gene, and the reason for the others is unknown. V, J and clone size are those of that table, while D and trimming were read from the DNA. This sample has roughly 330,000 clones in its table, and roughly 90% of those were observed once. The top ten hold roughly 4% of the sample.

A note on this clone: The antigen it recognizes is unknown. No base qualities exist here, and no much larger clone lies one base off it.

The collaborating institutions used their own protocols to collect whole blood in K2EDTA tubes. Collaborator samples were shipped for TCRbeta analysis as frozen whole blood, isolated PBMCs, or DNA extracted from either sample type. The sequence joins TRBV7-2 to TRBJ1-5; TRBD1 is a weak D gene call, 6 bases matching. Sequencing was done on a sample of peripheral blood. This sequence was found in a woman in her forties or fifties with active or convalescent COVID-19. The DNA reads TGTGCCAGCAGCTTCGACAGGAATCAGCCCCAGCATTTT. Its coded protein is CASSFDRNQPQHF.